This is a list of T cell receptor beta chains from one sample in a study of identical twins. TCRdb itself ran the 5' RACE reads through MiXCR, one entry per CDR3 protein. The sample contains approximately 260,000 distinct CDR3 sequences, about 8.9% of which appear only once. This sample also belongs to another study, concerning yellow fever vaccine responses in identical twins.

The sample was CD8+ T cells sorted from blood. All receptors come from a woman aged 18-29 years in good health. The conserved cysteine and the conserved F or W are not part of the CDR3 here.

j_call: TRBJ1-1; v_call: TRBV7-2; cdr3_aa: ASSVQGRTEAF
j_call: TRBJ2-7; v_call: TRBV20-1; cdr3_aa: SAENRDRPLEQY
j_call: TRBJ1-6; v_call: TRBV2; cdr3_aa: ASSEGGHNYNSPLH
j_call: TRBJ2-3; v_call: TRBV12-3/TRBV12-4; cdr3_aa: ASRLAGTVTDTQY
j_call: TRBJ2-7; v_call: TRBV4-1; cdr3_aa: ASSQEFWTTYEQY
j_call: TRBJ2-2; v_call: TRBV29-1; cdr3_aa: SVVTGAGELF
j_call: TRBJ2-7; v_call: TRBV12-3/TRBV12-4; cdr3_aa: ASGLGVSYEQY
j_call: TRBJ2-3; v_call: TRBV14; cdr3_aa: ASSQEGLSTDTQY
j_call: TRBJ2-7; v_call: TRBV7-9; cdr3_aa: ASSPRGRDYEQY
j_call: TRBJ2-2; v_call: TRBV7-9; cdr3_aa: ASSKRQGAPNTGELF
j_call: TRBJ2-7; v_call: TRBV6-2/TRBV6-3; cdr3_aa: ASSYEGIEQY
j_call: TRBJ2-7; v_call: TRBV10-3; cdr3_aa: AISDPNWGGEQY